The 10 T cell receptor beta chains below all came from one sample that was sequenced in a study of follicular helper T cells after annual influenza vaccination. Sequencing used immunoSEQ multiplex PCR; TCRdb keeps in-frame clones, though not all of them. The sample lists 25,000 to 35,000 clones, approximately 78% occurring once. Time point noted: 2014-2015 season, pre-vaccination. This sample comprised CXCR5+ CD38- circulating T follicular helper cells from blood, obtained on the day of influenza vaccination. The subset was: circulating Tfh, non-naive CD4+CXCR5+PD-1+ (ICOS+CD38+ or ICOS-CD38-). The receptors were gathered from an adult who received the influenza vaccine.

The chain uses TRBV10-3 and TRBJ1-3; 7 bases are shared with TRBD1. V shed 4 bases, J shed 1 base, and the junction held 7 bases outside the gene matches. The CDR3 loop spans 16 amino acids. CDR1 ENHRY and CDR2 SYGVKD come from the germline V gene. Here the CDR3 reads CAISGPPGQSGNTIYF. In nucleotides, the CDR3 is TGTGCCATCAGTGGACCCCCGGGACAGTCTGGAAACACCATATATTTT.

The chain joins TRBV6-1 to TRBJ2-4; TRBD2 matches at 9 bases. The junction had 11 bases not matched to a gene; V was cut back by 2 bases and J by 0 bases. Germline lookup yields CDR1 MNHNS and CDR2 SASEGT. The CDR3 sequence is 19 residues long. This CDR3 reads CASSELAGLRLGAKNIQYF. The CDR3 nucleotides read TGTGCCAGCAGTGAACTAGCGGGATTGAGGTTAGGAGCCAAAAACATTCAGTACTTC.

The chain is built from TRBV10-3 and TRBJ2-3; 9 bases fit TRBD1. V lost 5 bases and J lost 5; bases outside the gene matches: 5. Germline V gene data show CDR1 as ENHRY and CDR2 as SYGVKD. The CDR3 sequence is 14 residues long. In DNA form, the CDR3 reads TGTGCCATCAGTCCGGGACAGGGTGGAGATACGCAGTATTTT. It translates to CAISPGQGGDTQYF.

The chain uses TRBV19 and TRBJ2-1; TRBD2 matches 15 bases. Trimming removed 6 bases from V and 6 bases from J; junction bases left unmatched: 0. This CDR3 region has 14 residues. Germline values: CDR1 LNHDA, CDR2 SQIVND (reference sequence). CDR3 sequence reads: CASRGLAGGNEQFF. CDR3 sequence (DNA): TGTGCCAGTAGGGGACTAGCGGGAGGCAATGAGCAGTTCTTC.

This chain uses TRBV11-2 with TRBJ2-7; 7 bases line up with TRBD2. The germline CDR1 and CDR2 sequences are SGHAT and FQNNGV. This CDR3 is built from 13 residues. J gave up 12 bases and V 0 bases, and 8 bases lay outside the gene matches. This CDR3 reads CASSLDRIGRRYF. The CDR3 region has the DNA TGTGCCAGCAGCTTAGATCGTATCGGGAGGCGGTACTTC.

The chain has TRBV27 and TRBJ1-3; no definite D call. The CDR3 is made up of 14 amino acids. Trimming shortened V by 7 bases and J by 1 base, and 11 bases separated the two germline ends. The germline CDR1 and CDR2 sequences are MNHEY and SMNVEV (reference sequence). DNA of the CDR3: TGTGCCAGCAAGGAAGGACTTTCTGGAAACACCATATATTTT. It specifies CASKEGLSGNTIYF.

The V gene is TRBV5-1, the J gene TRBJ2-1; 13 bases fit TRBD2. Germline lookup yields CDR1 SGHRS and CDR2 YFSETQ. This CDR3 has 16 amino acids. V shed 1 base, J shed 5 bases, and the junction held 3 bases outside the gene matches. CDR3 region: CASSLSGLAGNNEQFF. Written as DNA, the CDR3 is TGCGCCAGCAGCTTGTCGGGACTAGCGGGGAACAATGAGCAGTTCTTC.

V is TRBV2 and J is TRBJ2-5; TRBD1 matches at 7 bases. The germline V gene encodes CDR1 SNHLY and CDR2 FYNNEI. This CDR3 has 15 residues. V lost 6 bases to trimming and J lost 1 base; unmatched junction nucleotides: 8. CDR3 in amino acids: CASSGTGTAQETQYF. In DNA, the CDR3 is TGTGCCAGCAGCGGAACCGGGACAGCCCAAGAGACCCAGTACTTC.

The rearrangement uses TRBV29-1 and TRBJ2-6, with D possibly matching TRBD2 (6 bases). Per germline, CDR1 SQVTM and CDR2 ANQGSEA. Trimming left V 6 bases short and J 0 bases short, with 12 bases between. The CDR3 sequence is 15 residues long. CDR3 coding DNA: TGCAGCGTGTCGACTAGGTCCTCTGGGGCCAACGTCCTGACTTTC. It is translated as CSVSTRSSGANVLTF.

This chain links TRBV30 with TRBJ2-5; TRBD1 matches 8 bases. The CDR3 consists of 14 residues. The trim removed 2 bases at V and 4 bases at J, leaving 6 bases unmatched. Per germline, CDR1 GTSNPN and CDR2 SVGIG (reference sequence). DNA for the CDR3: TGTGCCTGGAGTAAAGGGACAGGTTTAGAGACCCAGTACTTC. Its translation: CAWSKGTGLETQYF.